The 2 T cell receptor beta chains below were found in one sample sequenced in a study of T cell responses to AZD1222 COVID-19 vaccine. Data came from immunoSEQ multiplex PCR; TCRdb stores just in-frame clones and leaves some out. The table shows approximately 210,000 clones, with about 89% occurring only once. This sample comprised peripheral blood, obtained 28 days after the second AZD1222 dose. All receptors come from an adult who received the AZD1222 COVID-19 vaccine.

The chain joins TRBV13 to TRBJ1-1; D not certain. This CDR3 contains 14 residues. Trimming left V 0 bases short and J 0 bases short, with 5 bases between. Germline V gene lookup returns CDR1 PRHDT and CDR2 FYEKMQ (reference sequence). The CDR3 loop is CASSLGGMNTEAFF. In DNA form, the CDR3 reads TGTGCCAGCAGCTTAGGGGGCATGAACACTGAAGCTTTCTTT.

The chain links TRBV7-8 to TRBJ2-2; the D is unclear. The V and J ends lost 7 bases and 3 bases respectively, with 12 bases between them. Germline CDR1 SGHVS, CDR2 FQNEAQ. This CDR3 has 14 residues. The CDR3 DNA follows: TGTGCCAGCACACATTACTGGGACACCGGGGAGCTGTTTTTT. Translated: CASTHYWDTGELFF.